What follows is one T cell receptor (beta chain) and its context. This entry comes from a study of T cell changes during pregnancy in multiple sclerosis. The CDR3 sequence is 17 residues long. Germline-derived CDR1 and CDR2 are MNHNS and SASEGT. Trimming removed 1 base from V and 4 bases from J, with 17 bases in between. The table came from immunoSEQ multiplex PCR; TCRdb's copy has only in-frame clones and leaves some out. Of roughly 84,000 clones detected, 85% to 95% appear once; the ten largest clones hold around 1.4%. The chain employs TRBV6-1 and TRBJ1-5; no definite D call. The source material was peripheral blood, sampled in the third trimester of pregnancy. The TCR originated in a female donor in good health, enrolled as a control in a pregnancy study. The DNA of the CDR3 is TGTGCCAGCAGTGAAGGAGGCAGGCCATCGGGGAATCAGCCCCAGCATTTT. It is translated as CASSEGGRPSGNQPQHF.